This passage covers 23 T cell receptor beta chains from one sample sequenced in a study of molecular identifiers for immune sequencing clone quantification. TCRdb re-analysed the PCR reads in MiXCR, keeping a single row per CDR3 protein. The repertoire includes approximately 670,000 distinct CDR3 sequences, just under 20% of them detected once, and approximately 0.9% sits in the top ten. The specimen was naive CD8+ T cells from blood, with Jurkat cell RNA spiked in. Specified subset: FACS-sorted CD8+CD4-CCR7+CD45RA+ naive T cells. These TCRs come from a human donor in good health. Some libraries in this study had Jurkat cell RNA spiked in.

This rearrangement joins TRBV4-1 to TRBJ2-5; 7 nucleotides match TRBD2. Germline V lookup: CDR1 MGHRA, CDR2 YSYEKL. V lost 1 base and J lost 1; bases outside the gene matches: 3. There are 15 residues in the CDR3. CDR3 residues: CASSQVVAGQETQYF. For the CDR3, the DNA is TGCGCCAGCAGCCAAGTGGTAGCGGGCCAAGAGACCCAGTACTTC.

This clonotype was seen at least ten times. The chain combines TRBV7-6 with TRBJ2-3; 9 bases match TRBD1. From germline, CDR1 is SGHVS and CDR2 FNYEAQ. J gave up 4 bases and V 4 bases, and 6 bases lay outside the gene matches. There are 15 residues in the CDR3. The CDR3 sequence is CASSWGQGGADTQYF. CDR3 coding DNA: TGTGCCAGCAGCTGGGGACAGGGAGGTGCAGATACGCAGTATTTT. The variable domain in full, completed from reference TRBV7-6 and TRBJ2-3, reads GAGVSQSPRYKVTKRGQDVALRCDPISGHVSLYWYRQALGQGPEFLTYFNYEAQQDKSGLPNDRFSAERPEGSISTLTIQRTEQRDSAMYRCASSWGQGGADTQYFGPGTRLTVL.

This clonotype was counted many times. The V call is TRBV7-9, the J call TRBJ2-5, with 9 bases aligning to TRBD2. V shed 5 bases and J 4 bases; nucleotides not matched to a gene: 5. CDR3 length: 14 residues. Germline values: CDR1 SEHNR, CDR2 FQNEAQ (reference sequence). CDR3 region: CASSKRGARETQYF. The CDR3 DNA follows: TGTGCCAGCAGCAAGCGGGGGGCTAGAGAGACCCAGTACTTC.

On this clonotype: Just one base apart from a much larger clone, this may be a read error. This chain links TRBV4-3 with TRBJ1-3; TRBD1 is a possible D gene (5 bases). With 4 bases removed from V and 0 bases from J, the gap between germline ends came to 16 bases. Germline CDR1 LGHNA, CDR2 YSLEER. CDR3 length: 17 amino acids. CDR3 nucleotides: TGCGCCAGCAGCCCAGCCGACAGTGATCACTCTGGAAACACCATATATTTT. Residues: CASSPADSDHSGNTIYF.

This clonotype showed up many times. The chain has TRBV4-2 and TRBJ2-7; tentatively, D is TRBD1 (7 bases). Trimming pared 1 base from V and 2 bases from J, leaving 15 bases between. Looked up from germline, CDR1 is LGHNA and CDR2 is YNFKEQ. The CDR3 extends over 16 amino acids. The CDR3 protein is CASSQGAGQRTYEQYF. In DNA form, the CDR3 reads TGTGCCAGCAGCCAAGGGGCGGGACAGAGGACCTACGAGCAGTACTTC.

This clonotype was seen at least ten times. The chain is built from TRBV12-3 or TRBV12-4 and TRBJ2-1, with 7 bases lining up with TRBD1. There are 17 residues in the CDR3. After removal of 5 bases from V and 7 bases from J, the junction contained 17 bases not matched to a gene. In DNA form, the CDR3 reads TGTGCCAGCAGTCCAGGGTTAGGGGGCCTGACGGGGAATGAGCAGTTCTTC. Protein sequence: CASSPGLGGLTGNEQFF.

Concerning this clonotype itself: It may be a read error: a sequence one base away is much more abundant. J is TRBJ2-7 and V is TRBV25-1; possible D gene TRBD2, 5 bases. Germline V gives CDR1 MGHDK, CDR2 SYGVNS. The CDR3 loop spans 15 amino acids. V was trimmed by 3 bases and J by 1 base, leaving 13 bases between them. CDR3 bases: TGTGCCAGCAGTGATTGGGGAGTCAGGTCCTACGAGCAGTACTTC. Protein sequence: CASSDWGVRSYEQYF.

This clonotype was seen ten or more times. The chain uses TRBV4-1 and TRBJ2-7, with D possibly matching TRBD1 (7 bases). Trimming left V 2 bases short and J 3 bases short, with 14 bases between. CDR1 and CDR2 (germline): MGHRA, YSYEKL. There are 15 residues in the CDR3. The CDR3 spells CASSQKTGRYYEQYF. The CDR3 DNA reads as TGCGCCAGCAGCCAAAAGACAGGGAGGTACTACGAGCAGTACTTC.

This clonotype showed up many times. The rearrangement joins TRBV7-2 to TRBJ1-5; D gene uncertain. CDR1 is SGHTA, CDR2 FQGNSA, per germline. The length of the CDR3 is 14 residues. Between the trimmed V and J ends, which lost 1 base and 3 bases, there was a span of 7 bases. CDR3 DNA sequence: TGTGCCAGCAGCTTAGATGACACCAATCAGCCCCAGCATTTT. Translating it yields CASSLDDTNQPQHF.

This clonotype was detected a few times. The gene calls are TRBV20-1 and TRBJ2-3; 12 bases agree with TRBD2. This CDR3 is built from 13 residues. V lost 7 bases to trimming and J lost 5 bases; unmatched junction nucleotides: 4. The V gene's germline CDR1 is DFQATT and CDR2 SNEGSKA (reference sequence). The CDR3 loop is CSVASGGGDTQYF. As DNA, the CDR3 is TGCAGTGTGGCTAGCGGGGGGGGAGATACGCAGTATTTT.

This clonotype was detected a few times. This sequence joins TRBV10-3 and TRBJ2-7; D remains unclear. This CDR3 spans 14 amino acids. The germline CDR1 and CDR2 sequences are ENHRY and SYGVKD. V lost 2 bases to trimming and J lost 1 base, with 9 bases between them. As DNA, the CDR3 is TGTGCCATCAGTGAGGGACCAATTTCCTACGAGCAGTACTTC. This encodes CAISEGPISYEQYF.

This rearrangement joins TRBV2 to TRBJ2-7, with D possibly being TRBD1 (6 bases). Germline V gene data show CDR1 as SNHLY and CDR2 as FYNNEI. Trimming pared 5 bases from V and 1 base from J, leaving 15 bases between. The CDR3 extends over 15 amino acids. The CDR3 loop is CASSIRQARSYEQYF. The CDR3 region has the DNA TGTGCCAGCAGTATCAGACAGGCCCGATCCTACGAGCAGTACTTC. Filled out from reference TRBV2 and TRBJ2-7, the complete variable domain reads EPEVTQTPSHQVTQMGQEVILRCVPISNHLYFYWYRQILGQKVEFLVSFYNNEISEKSEIFDDQFSVERPDGSNFTLKIRSTKLEDSAMYFCASSIRQARSYEQYFGPGTRLTVT.

With respect to this clonotype: This may stem from a read error, because a much larger clone lies one nucleotide away. V and J are TRBV6-5 and TRBJ1-1; 8 nucleotides line up with TRBD1. The CDR3 loop spans 17 amino acids. Germline V CDR1 and CDR2: MNHEY, SVGAGI. V lost 2 bases and J lost 4; bases outside the gene matches: 12. DNA of the CDR3: TGTGCCAGCAGTTACCTCGGGACAGGAGAAAAGAGCACTGAAGCTTTCTTT. It yields the protein CASSYLGTGEKSTEAFF.

The rearrangement uses TRBV30 and TRBJ2-3; TRBD2 aligns across 15 bases. The CDR3 consists of 15 residues. Germline V lookup: CDR1 GTSNPN, CDR2 SVGIG (reference sequence). The J segment lost 2 bases and the V segment lost 5 bases, leaving 2 bases of the junction unmatched. The CDR3 protein is CAWGLAGGATDTQYF. The DNA for the CDR3 is TGTGCCTGGGGACTAGCGGGGGGGGCCACAGATACGCAGTATTTT.

Note on this clonotype: Being one base from a much bigger clone, this may be a read error. The chain uses TRBV12-3 or TRBV12-4 and TRBJ1-5, with D hard to call. The CDR3 spans 15 residues. Trimming cost V 2 bases and J 7 bases, with 15 bases left between them. The CDR3: CASSLSLVGRQPQHF. DNA for the CDR3: TGTGCCAGCAGTTTATCTTTAGTGGGCCGGCAGCCCCAGCATTTT.

On this clonotype itself: This may stem from a read error, because a much larger clone lies one nucleotide away. The chain joins TRBV27 to TRBJ2-2; 7 positions match TRBD2. Germline V gives CDR1 MNHEY, CDR2 SMNVEV (reference sequence). CDR3 length: 17 amino acids. V was clipped by 1 base and J by 2 bases; unmatched bases: 7. The CDR3 loop reads CASSLYFLAVNTGELFF. CDR3 nucleotides: TGTGCCAGCAGTTTATATTTCCTAGCGGTCAACACCGGGGAGCTGTTTTTT.

This clonotype has a count of ten or more. This chain connects TRBV7-9 to TRBJ2-7, with D hard to call. Trimming took off 5 bases at V and 1 base at J, with 9 bases between the two ends. CDR1 and CDR2 from the germline V gene are SEHNR and FQNEAQ (reference sequence). This CDR3 has 13 residues. CDR3 loop: CASSPKASYEQYF. CDR3 nucleotide sequence: TGTGCCAGCAGCCCTAAAGCATCCTACGAGCAGTACTTC.

This chain uses TRBV29-1 with TRBJ2-7; 11 positions match TRBD1. The CDR3 extends over 15 amino acids. J gave up 0 bases and V 2 bases, and 3 bases lay outside the gene matches. Germline V CDR1 and CDR2: SQVTM, ANQGSEA. CDR3 sequence (DNA): TGCAGCGTTGAAAGGGACAGGGGGAACTCCTACGAGCAGTACTTC. It is translated as CSVERDRGNSYEQYF.

Remarks on this clonotype: A read error may be the cause here, since a much bigger clone is one base away. CDR3 coding DNA: TGTGCCAGCAGTTTTTGGACTAGCGGGTCCTCAGATACGCAGTATTTT. This codes for CASSFWTSGSSDTQYF. The genes are TRBV27 and TRBJ2-3, with 11 bases matching TRBD2. CDR3 size: 16 residues. The V gene's germline CDR1 is MNHEY and CDR2 SMNVEV (reference sequence). V was pared by 3 bases and J by 4 bases, with 6 bases of the junction left unmatched.

This clonotype was counted ten times or more. The chain employs TRBV19 and TRBJ1-5, with a possible D match to TRBD1 (6 bases). The CDR3 loop spans 14 amino acids. CDR1 and CDR2 from the germline V gene are LNHDA and SQIVND (reference sequence). V shed 4 bases and J shed 6 bases, with 13 bases lying between them. This CDR3 reads CASSTTGLIQPQHF. In nucleotides, the CDR3 is TGTGCCAGTAGTACAACAGGGTTAATTCAGCCCCAGCATTTT.

Comment on this clonotype: A read error may be the cause here, since a much bigger clone is one base away. This chain connects TRBV5-6 to TRBJ2-7; TRBD1 aligns across 7 bases. Trimming took 4 bases from V and 3 from J; bases not matched to a gene: 4. CDR3 length: 13 amino acids. The germline V gene has CDR1 SGHDT and CDR2 YYEEEE. For the CDR3, the DNA is TGTGCCAGCAGCGGGGACAGCTTCTACGAGCAGTACTTC. Translation gives CASSGDSFYEQYF.

This clonotype was counted at least ten times. V and J are TRBV28 and TRBJ2-7; 7 positions agree with TRBD1. The trim removed 5 bases at V and 0 bases at J, leaving 10 bases unmatched. This CDR3 region has 16 residues. CDR1 and CDR2 from the germline V gene are MDHEN and SYDVKM. This CDR3 reads CASSEIPGTDSYEQYF. CDR3 DNA sequence: TGTGCCAGCAGTGAGATCCCCGGGACAGACTCCTACGAGCAGTACTTC.

This clonotype was observed a few times. J is TRBJ2-3 and V is TRBV20-1; D uncertain. Germline values: CDR1 DFQATT, CDR2 SNEGSKA (reference sequence). The V and J ends lost 5 bases and 0 bases respectively, with 15 bases between them. The CDR3 runs to 15 residues. The CDR3 DNA follows: TGCAGTGCTGGGTACTGGAGTATAAGCACAGATACGCAGTATTTT. Amino acids: CSAGYWSISTDTQYF.